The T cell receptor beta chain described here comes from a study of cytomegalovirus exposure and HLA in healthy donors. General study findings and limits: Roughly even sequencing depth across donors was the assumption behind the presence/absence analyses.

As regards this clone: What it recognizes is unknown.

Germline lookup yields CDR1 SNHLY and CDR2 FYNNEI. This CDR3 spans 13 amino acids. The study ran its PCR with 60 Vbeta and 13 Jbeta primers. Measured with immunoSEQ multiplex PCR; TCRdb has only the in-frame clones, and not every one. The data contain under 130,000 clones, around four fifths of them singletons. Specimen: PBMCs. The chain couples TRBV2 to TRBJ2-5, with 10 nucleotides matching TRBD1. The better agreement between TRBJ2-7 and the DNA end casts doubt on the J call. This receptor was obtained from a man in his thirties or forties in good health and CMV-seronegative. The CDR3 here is CASSPDRGYEQYF. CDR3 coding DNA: TGTGCCAGCAGTCCGGACAGGGGGTACGAGCAGTACTTC.